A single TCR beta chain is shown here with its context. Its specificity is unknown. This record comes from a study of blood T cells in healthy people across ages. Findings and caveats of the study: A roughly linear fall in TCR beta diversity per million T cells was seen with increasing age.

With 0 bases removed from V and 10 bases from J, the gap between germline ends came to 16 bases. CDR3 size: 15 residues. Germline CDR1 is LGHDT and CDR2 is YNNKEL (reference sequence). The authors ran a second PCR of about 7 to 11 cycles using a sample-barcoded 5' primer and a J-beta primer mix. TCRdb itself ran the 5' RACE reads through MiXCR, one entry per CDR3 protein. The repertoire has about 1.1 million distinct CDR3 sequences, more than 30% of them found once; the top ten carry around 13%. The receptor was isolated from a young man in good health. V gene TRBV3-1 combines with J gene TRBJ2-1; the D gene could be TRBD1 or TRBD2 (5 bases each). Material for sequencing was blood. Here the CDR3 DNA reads TGTGCCAGCAGCCAAGATAAGGTCCGGGGACGGGAGCAGTTCTTC. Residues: CASSQDKVRGREQFF.